A selection of T cell receptor beta chains follows, all from one sample in a study of T-cell memory formation after mild COVID-19. TCRdb re-analysed the 5' RACE reads in MiXCR, keeping a single row per CDR3 protein. The repertoire holds 350,000 to 400,000 distinct CDR3 sequences, with 13% to 15% as singletons. Specimen: PBMCs or a T cell subset sorted from them (not recorded which). Receptor source: a man in his late teens or twenties who had mild COVID-19 (a few samples of this study predate the infection). Cell type and time point are not known. Each CDR3 is given with its conserved first and last residue. The order of the fields is D gene, clone size, J gene, V gene, CDR3 protein, CDR3 DNA. The D gene is left open where the match is weak. Size is stated for part of the rows, as once, few or many counts, or as a class when the clone is expanded.

. | . | TRBJ1-2 | TRBV20-1 | CSARGGTGDYGYTF | TGCAGTGCTAGAGGGGGGACGGGGGATTATGGCTACACCTTC
. | few | TRBJ1-1 | TRBV4-2 | CASSPGSAGGTEAFF | TGTGCCAGCAGTCCCGGATCGGCAGGAGGGACTGAAGCTTTCTTT
. | . | TRBJ1-1 | TRBV18 | CASSPHSGGYTEAFF | TGTGCCAGCTCACCTCACTCCGGAGGGTACACTGAAGCTTTCTTT
. | . | TRBJ1-1 | TRBV6-2/TRBV6-3 | CATRRAAGNTEAFF | TGTGCCACCCGCCGGGCGGCGGGGAACACTGAAGCTTTCTTT
TRBD2 | few | TRBJ2-5 | TRBV4-2 | CASSQGLAGYETQYF | TGTGCCAGCAGCCAAGGGCTAGCGGGGTATGAGACCCAGTACTTC
. | . | TRBJ1-2 | TRBV12-3/TRBV12-4 | CASSHTLAGDYGYTF | TGTGCCAGCAGTCACACCCTAGCAGGGGACTATGGCTACACCTTC
. | . | TRBJ2-1 | TRBV12-3/TRBV12-4 | CASNRGFYNEQFF | TGTGCCAGCAATCGGGGGTTCTACAATGAGCAGTTCTTC
TRBD1 | few | TRBJ1-3 | TRBV7-2 | CASSLNTGAVSRNTIYF | TGTGCCAGCAGCCTGAACACAGGGGCAGTTTCTAGAAACACCATATATTTT
. | few | TRBJ2-3 | TRBV7-2 | CASSPPPQDTQYF | TGTGCCAGCAGCCCCCCCCCTCAAGATACGCAGTATTTT
. | many | TRBJ2-3 | TRBV5-6 | CASSFTFVGPTVGDTQYF | TGTGCCAGCAGCTTTACGTTCGTAGGGCCAACGGTGGGAGATACGCAGTATTTT
. | . | TRBJ2-5 | TRBV10-3 | CAISENPREQETQYF | TGTGCCATCAGTGAGAACCCGCGGGAACAAGAGACCCAGTACTTC
. | . | TRBJ1-2 | TRBV6-2/TRBV6-3 | CASSDRDAGNYGYTF | TGTGCCAGCAGTGACCGGGACGCCGGTAACTATGGCTACACCTTC
TRBD1 | . | TRBJ1-1 | TRBV7-9 | CASSLTGVSAEAFF | TGTGCCAGCAGCTTAACAGGGGTGAGCGCTGAAGCTTTCTTT
. | few | TRBJ1-1 | TRBV2 | CASSELGPPLDTEAFF | TGTGCCAGCAGTGAATTGGGTCCTCCCCTGGACACTGAAGCTTTCTTT
TRBD2 | few | TRBJ2-1 | TRBV5-1 | CASSLEGLAGESSYNEQFF | TGCGCCAGCAGCTTGGAGGGGCTAGCGGGGGAGAGCTCCTACAATGAGCAGTTCTTC
TRBD2 | . | TRBJ2-1 | TRBV12-3/TRBV12-4 | CASSKGLAGGTYYNEQFF | TGTGCCAGCAGCAAGGGACTAGCGGGGGGGACGTACTACAATGAGCAGTTCTTC
. | many | TRBJ2-6 | TRBV6-5 | CASRIDGSSGANVLTF | TGTGCCAGCAGAATTGACGGCAGCTCTGGGGCCAACGTCCTGACTTTC
. | many | TRBJ1-1 | TRBV4-2 | CASSRLGVQANTEAFF | TGTGCCAGCAGCAGACTAGGGGTCCAGGCGAACACTGAAGCTTTCTTT
. | . | TRBJ1-2 | TRBV5-4 | CASSLTSTRNYGYTF | TGTGCCAGCAGCTTGACCAGCACTAGGAACTATGGCTACACCTTC
. | . | TRBJ2-2 | TRBV11-3 | CASSLGGRETGELFF | TGTGCCAGCAGCTTAGGAGGGCGGGAAACCGGGGAGCTGTTTTTT
. | few | TRBJ2-3 | TRBV20-1 | CSARSAESTDTQYF | TGCAGTGCTCGTTCGGCGGAGAGCACAGATACGCAGTATTTT
. | . | TRBJ2-2 | TRBV27 | CASSSPSQDTGELFF | TGTGCCAGCAGTTCCCCCAGCCAGGACACCGGGGAGCTGTTTTTT
TRBD1 | many | TRBJ1-2 | TRBV5-5 | CASSLRTGNLVGYGYTF | TGTGCCAGCAGCTTACGGACAGGGAACCTGGTAGGCTATGGCTACACCTTC
. | . | TRBJ1-1 | TRBV27 | CASSLTPRTEAFF | TGTGCCAGCAGTTTAACCCCTCGGACTGAAGCTTTCTTT
. | few | TRBJ1-1 | TRBV4-3 | CASSQERLSAEAFF | TGCGCCAGCAGCCAAGAACGGCTTAGTGCTGAAGCTTTCTTT
. | few | TRBJ1-5 | TRBV24-1 | CATSDSDRRNQPQHF | TGTGCCACCAGTGATTCGGACAGACGCAATCAGCCCCAGCATTTT
TRBD1 | . | TRBJ1-2 | TRBV12-3/TRBV12-4 | CASSGTGGPGGYTF | TGTGCCAGCAGTGGGACAGGGGGCCCGGGAGGCTACACCTTC
. | few | TRBJ2-1 | TRBV29-1 | CSVDPGQFF | TGCAGCGTTGACCCGGGGCAGTTCTTC
. | . | TRBJ1-1 | TRBV6-1 | CASSEASGGGEAFF | TGTGCCAGCAGTGAAGCGTCCGGGGGAGGTGAAGCTTTCTTT
. | few | TRBJ2-3 | TRBV3-1 | CASSQMDTQYF | TGTGCCAGCAGCCAAATGGATACGCAGTATTTT
. | many | TRBJ1-5 | TRBV5-1 | CASSLGPSNQPQHF | TGTGCCAGCTCACTAGGTCCCAGCAATCAGCCCCAGCATTTT
. | few | TRBJ2-3 | TRBV5-1 | CASSPGGDPDTQYF | TGCGCCAGCAGCCCCGGAGGGGACCCAGATACGCAGTATTTT
. | . | TRBJ2-7 | TRBV7-9 | CASSQQGGGEPEQYF | TGTGCCAGCAGCCAACAGGGAGGGGGGGAACCCGAGCAGTACTTC
. | many | TRBJ2-1 | TRBV4-1 | CASSQDLGGARQFF | TGCGCCAGCAGCCAAGATCTGGGGGGCGCCCGGCAGTTCTTC
. | many | TRBJ2-1 | TRBV9 | CASSVAVRSSYNEQFF | TGTGCCAGCAGCGTAGCTGTGCGTAGCTCCTACAATGAGCAGTTCTTC
. | . | TRBJ1-2 | TRBV29-1 | CSVDSNYGYTF | TGCAGCGTTGATAGCAACTATGGCTACACCTTC
. | . | TRBJ1-1 | TRBV7-8 | CASSPTAPAEAFF | TGTGCCAGCAGTCCTACAGCTCCTGCGGAAGCTTTCTTT
. | many | TRBJ2-1 | TRBV6-2/TRBV6-3 | CASSPGAYEQFF | TGTGCCAGCAGTCCAGGGGCGTATGAGCAGTTCTTC
TRBD1 | few | TRBJ2-4 | TRBV2 | CASGGQENYIQYF | TGTGCCAGCGGTGGACAGGAGAATTACATTCAGTACTTC
. | . | TRBJ1-1 | TRBV7-2 | CASSLKTVMNTEAFF | TGTGCCAGCAGCTTAAAAACGGTTATGAACACTGAAGCTTTCTTT
. | . | TRBJ2-2 | TRBV27 | CASSKQGRLGTGELFF | TGTGCCAGCAGTAAACAGGGCCGCCTAGGGACCGGGGAGCTGTTTTTT
. | . | TRBJ1-5 | TRBV20-1 | CSASILGAEQPQHF | TGCAGTGCTAGTATCTTGGGGGCAGAGCAGCCCCAGCATTTT
. | . | TRBJ2-3 | TRBV20-1 | CSARDTDTQYF | TGCAGTGCTAGGGATACAGATACGCAGTATTTT
. | few | TRBJ1-5 | TRBV19 | CASSSPGPPGQPQHF | TGTGCCAGTAGTTCCCCGGGACCGCCAGGACAGCCCCAGCATTTT
TRBD1 | many | TRBJ2-5 | TRBV23-1 | CASSQGQGETQYF | TGCGCCAGCAGTCAAGGACAGGGGGAGACCCAGTACTTC
. | few | TRBJ2-1 | TRBV7-2 | CASSLGQNDNEQFF | TGTGCCAGCAGCTTAGGGCAGAATGACAATGAGCAGTTCTTC
. | . | TRBJ2-1 | TRBV11-2 | CASSPRGKVEQFF | TGTGCCAGCAGCCCACGGGGTAAGGTTGAGCAGTTCTTC
. | many | TRBJ1-1 | TRBV20-1 | CSARDGQFSNTEAFF | TGCAGTGCTAGAGATGGCCAGTTTTCGAACACTGAAGCTTTCTTT
. | . | TRBJ1-6 | TRBV4-1 | CASSQVTMANSPLHF | TGCGCCAGCAGCCAAGTAACGATGGCTAATTCACCCCTCCACTTT
. | . | TRBJ2-2 | TRBV11-3 | CASSLDQRQSGELFF | TGTGCCAGCAGCTTAGATCAGAGGCAGTCCGGGGAGCTGTTTTTT
. | . | TRBJ1-4 | TRBV4-3 | CASSQRQVNEKLFF | TGCGCCAGCAGCCAACGACAGGTTAATGAAAAACTGTTTTTT
TRBD2 | . | TRBJ2-1 | TRBV12-5 | CASGLWGAGGPNEQFF | TGTGCTAGTGGTTTGTGGGGTGCGGGGGGGCCGAATGAGCAGTTCTTC
. | . | TRBJ2-5 | TRBV20-1 | CSARVWDQETQYF | TGCAGTGCTAGAGTTTGGGATCAAGAGACCCAGTACTTC
TRBD2 | . | TRBJ2-3 | TRBV7-9 | CASSFPAGSTDTQYF | TGTGCCAGCAGCTTCCCAGCGGGGAGCACAGATACGCAGTATTTT